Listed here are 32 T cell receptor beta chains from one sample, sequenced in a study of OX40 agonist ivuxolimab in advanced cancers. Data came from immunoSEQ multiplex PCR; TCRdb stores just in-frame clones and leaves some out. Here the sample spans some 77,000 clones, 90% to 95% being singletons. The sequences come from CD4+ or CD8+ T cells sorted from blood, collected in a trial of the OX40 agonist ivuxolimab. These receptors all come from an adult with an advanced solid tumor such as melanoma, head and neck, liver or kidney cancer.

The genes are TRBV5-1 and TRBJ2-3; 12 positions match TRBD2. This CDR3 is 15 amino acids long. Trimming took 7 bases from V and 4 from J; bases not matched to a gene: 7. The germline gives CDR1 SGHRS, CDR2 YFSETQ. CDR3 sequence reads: CASERLAGESDTQYF. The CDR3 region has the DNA TGCGCCAGCGAGAGACTAGCGGGAGAATCAGATACGCAGTATTTT.

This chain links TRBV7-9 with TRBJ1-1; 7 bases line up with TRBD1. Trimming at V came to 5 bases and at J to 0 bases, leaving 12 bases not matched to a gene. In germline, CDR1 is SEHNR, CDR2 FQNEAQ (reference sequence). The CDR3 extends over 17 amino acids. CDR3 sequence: CASSTPGGSYLNTEAFF. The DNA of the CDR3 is TGTGCCAGCAGCACCCCAGGGGGATCCTACCTGAACACTGAAGCTTTCTTT.

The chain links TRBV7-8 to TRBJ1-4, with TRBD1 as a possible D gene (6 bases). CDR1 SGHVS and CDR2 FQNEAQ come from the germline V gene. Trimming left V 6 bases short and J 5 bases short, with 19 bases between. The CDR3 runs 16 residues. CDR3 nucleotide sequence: TGTGCCAGCAGTCCTTCAGGGGCCCTACGAAATGAAAAACTGTTTTTT. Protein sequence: CASSPSGALRNEKLFF.

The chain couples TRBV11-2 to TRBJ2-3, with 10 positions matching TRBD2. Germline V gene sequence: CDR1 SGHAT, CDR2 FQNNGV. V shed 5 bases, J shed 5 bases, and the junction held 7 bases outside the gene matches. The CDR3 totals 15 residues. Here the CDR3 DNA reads TGTGCCAGCAGCCCTATAGCGGGAGGTCTAGATACGCAGTATTTT. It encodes CASSPIAGGLDTQYF.

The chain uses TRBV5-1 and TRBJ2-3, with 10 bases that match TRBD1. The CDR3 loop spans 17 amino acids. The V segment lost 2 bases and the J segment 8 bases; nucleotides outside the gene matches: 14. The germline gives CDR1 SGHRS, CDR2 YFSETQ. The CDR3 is CASSFEPGQGTTSTQYF. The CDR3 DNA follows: TGCGCCAGCAGCTTCGAACCGGGACAGGGGACGACTAGTACGCAGTATTTT.

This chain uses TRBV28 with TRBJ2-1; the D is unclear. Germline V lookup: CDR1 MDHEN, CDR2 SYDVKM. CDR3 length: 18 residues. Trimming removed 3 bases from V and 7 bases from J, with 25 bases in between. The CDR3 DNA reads TGTGCCAGCAGTTTCCTTAGGAGAGACTTGTATGCTATAAATGAGCAGTTCTTC. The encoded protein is CASSFLRRDLYAINEQFF.

CDR3: CSVEDRGFRTDTQYF. DNA of the CDR3: TGCAGCGTTGAAGACAGGGGGTTCCGCACAGATACGCAGTATTTT. The chain recombines TRBV29-1 with TRBJ2-3; 7 bases fit TRBD1. The CDR3 covers 15 residues. V was pared by 0 bases and J by 1 base, with 4 bases of the junction left unmatched. The germline V gene encodes CDR1 SQVTM and CDR2 ANQGSEA.

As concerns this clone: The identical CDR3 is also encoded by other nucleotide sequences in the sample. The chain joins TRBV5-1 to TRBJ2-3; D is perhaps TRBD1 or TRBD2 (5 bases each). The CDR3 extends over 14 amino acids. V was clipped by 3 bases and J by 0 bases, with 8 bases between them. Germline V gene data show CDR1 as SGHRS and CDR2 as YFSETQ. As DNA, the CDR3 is TGCGCCAGCAGCTCCAGGGACAGCACAGATACGCAGTATTTT. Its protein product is CASSSRDSTDTQYF.

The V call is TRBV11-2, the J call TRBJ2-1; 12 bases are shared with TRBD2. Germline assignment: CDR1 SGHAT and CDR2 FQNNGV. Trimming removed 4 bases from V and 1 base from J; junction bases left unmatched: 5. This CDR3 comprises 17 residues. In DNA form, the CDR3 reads TGTGCCAGCAGCTCCTCTAGCGGGAGGGTTTCCTACAATGAGCAGTTCTTC. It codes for CASSSSSGRVSYNEQFF. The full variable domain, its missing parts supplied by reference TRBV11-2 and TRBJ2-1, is EAGVAQSPRYKIIEKRQSVAFWCNPISGHATLYWYQQILGQGPKLLIQFQNNGVVDDSQLPKDRFSAERLKGVDSTLKIQPAKLEDSAVYLCASSSSSGRVSYNEQFFGPGTRLTVL.

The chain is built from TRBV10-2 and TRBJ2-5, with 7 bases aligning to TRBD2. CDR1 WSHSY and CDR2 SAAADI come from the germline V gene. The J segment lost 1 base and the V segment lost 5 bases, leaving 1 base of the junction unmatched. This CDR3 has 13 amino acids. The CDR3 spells CASSLAVQETQYF. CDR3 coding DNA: TGCGCCAGCAGTCTAGCGGTCCAAGAGACCCAGTACTTC.

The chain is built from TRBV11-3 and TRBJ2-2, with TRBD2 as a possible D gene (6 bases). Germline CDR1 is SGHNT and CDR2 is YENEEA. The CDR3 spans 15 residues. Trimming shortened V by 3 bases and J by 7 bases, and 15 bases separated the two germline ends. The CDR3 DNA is TGTGCCAGCAGCTTTAGTACGGGAGTTATCGGGGAGCTGTTTTTT. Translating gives CASSFSTGVIGELFF.

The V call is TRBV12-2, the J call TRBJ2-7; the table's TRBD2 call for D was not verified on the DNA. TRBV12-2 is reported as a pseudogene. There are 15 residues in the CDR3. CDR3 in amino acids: CASRLGPVTGYEQYF. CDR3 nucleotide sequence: TGTGCAAGTCGCTTAGGACCCGTGACGGGCTACGAGCAGTACTTC.

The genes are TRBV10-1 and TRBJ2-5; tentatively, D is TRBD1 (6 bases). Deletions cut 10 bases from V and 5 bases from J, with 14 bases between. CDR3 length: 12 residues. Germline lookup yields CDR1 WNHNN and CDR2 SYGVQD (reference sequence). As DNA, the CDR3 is TGCGCCACGCACAGGGTTAGGGAGACCCAGTACTTC. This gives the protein CATHRVRETQYF.

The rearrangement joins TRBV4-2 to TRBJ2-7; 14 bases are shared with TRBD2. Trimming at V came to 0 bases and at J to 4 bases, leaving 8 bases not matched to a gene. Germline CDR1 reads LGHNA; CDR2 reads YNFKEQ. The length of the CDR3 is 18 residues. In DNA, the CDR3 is TGTGCCAGCAGCCAAGACCCTTCGGGACTAGCGGGAGAATACGAGCAGTACTTC. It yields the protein CASSQDPSGLAGEYEQYF.

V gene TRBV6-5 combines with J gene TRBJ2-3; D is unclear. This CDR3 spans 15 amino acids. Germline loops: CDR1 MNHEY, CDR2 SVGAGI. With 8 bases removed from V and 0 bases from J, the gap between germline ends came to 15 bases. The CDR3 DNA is TGTGCCAGCTCCTGGGGAAGCCTTAGCACAGATACGCAGTATTTT. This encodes CASSWGSLSTDTQYF.

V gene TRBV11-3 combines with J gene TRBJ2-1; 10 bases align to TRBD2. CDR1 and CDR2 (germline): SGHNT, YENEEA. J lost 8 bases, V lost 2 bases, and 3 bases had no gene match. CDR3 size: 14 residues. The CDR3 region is CASSLLAGVYEQFF. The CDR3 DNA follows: TGTGCCAGCAGCTTACTAGCGGGAGTCTATGAGCAGTTCTTC.

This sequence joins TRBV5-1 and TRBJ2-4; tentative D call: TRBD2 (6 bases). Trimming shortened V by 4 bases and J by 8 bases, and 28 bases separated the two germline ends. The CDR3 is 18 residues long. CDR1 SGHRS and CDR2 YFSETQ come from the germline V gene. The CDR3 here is CASSLMGRAGLSWDIQYF. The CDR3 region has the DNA TGCGCCAGCAGCCTAATGGGCAGGGCGGGACTCTCATGGGACATTCAGTACTTC.

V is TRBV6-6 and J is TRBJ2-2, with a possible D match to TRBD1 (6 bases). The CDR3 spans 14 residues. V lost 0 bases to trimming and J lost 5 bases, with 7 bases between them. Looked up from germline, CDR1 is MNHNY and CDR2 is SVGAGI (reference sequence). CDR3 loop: CASSYSGQTGELFF. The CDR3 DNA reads TGTGCCAGCAGTTACTCCGGACAGACCGGGGAGCTGTTTTTT.

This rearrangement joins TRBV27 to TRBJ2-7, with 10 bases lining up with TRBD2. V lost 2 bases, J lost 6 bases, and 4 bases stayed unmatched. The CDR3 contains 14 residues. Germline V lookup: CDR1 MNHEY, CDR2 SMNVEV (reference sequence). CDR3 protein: CASSLGLAGAEQYF. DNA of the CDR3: TGTGCCAGCAGTTTAGGGCTAGCGGGAGCCGAGCAGTACTTC.

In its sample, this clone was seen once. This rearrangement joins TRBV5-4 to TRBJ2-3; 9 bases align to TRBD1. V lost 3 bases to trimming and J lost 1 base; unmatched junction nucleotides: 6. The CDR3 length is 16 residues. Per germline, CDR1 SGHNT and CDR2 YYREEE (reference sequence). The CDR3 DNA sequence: TGTGCCAGCAGCTGGGGGACAGGGATCGGCACAGATACGCAGTATTTT. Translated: CASSWGTGIGTDTQYF.

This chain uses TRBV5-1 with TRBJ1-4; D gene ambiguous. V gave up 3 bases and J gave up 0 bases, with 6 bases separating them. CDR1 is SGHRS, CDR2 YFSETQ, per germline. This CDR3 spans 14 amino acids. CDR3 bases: TGCGCCAGCAGCTCCGTTCCAACTAATGAAAAACTGTTTTTT. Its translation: CASSSVPTNEKLFF.

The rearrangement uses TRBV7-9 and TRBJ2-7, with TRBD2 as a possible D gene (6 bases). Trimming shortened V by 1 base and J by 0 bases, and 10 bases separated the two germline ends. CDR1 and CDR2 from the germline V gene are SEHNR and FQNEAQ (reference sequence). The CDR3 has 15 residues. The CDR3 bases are TGTGCCAGCAGCTTAGGTTCTAGCGTCTCCTACGAGCAGTACTTC. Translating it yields CASSLGSSVSYEQYF.

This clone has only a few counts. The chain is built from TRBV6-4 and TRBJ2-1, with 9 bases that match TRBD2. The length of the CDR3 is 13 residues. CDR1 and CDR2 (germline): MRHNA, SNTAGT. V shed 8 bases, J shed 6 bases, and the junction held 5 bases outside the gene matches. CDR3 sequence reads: CASARGGGNEQFF. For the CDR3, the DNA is TGTGCCAGCGCTCGCGGGGGGGGCAATGAGCAGTTCTTC.

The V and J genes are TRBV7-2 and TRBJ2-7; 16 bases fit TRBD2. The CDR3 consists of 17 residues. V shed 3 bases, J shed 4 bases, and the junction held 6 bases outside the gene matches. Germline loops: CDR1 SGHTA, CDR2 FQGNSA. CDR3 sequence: CASSFGGLAGGKYEQYF. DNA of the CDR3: TGTGCCAGCAGCTTTGGGGGACTAGCGGGAGGGAAATACGAGCAGTACTTC.

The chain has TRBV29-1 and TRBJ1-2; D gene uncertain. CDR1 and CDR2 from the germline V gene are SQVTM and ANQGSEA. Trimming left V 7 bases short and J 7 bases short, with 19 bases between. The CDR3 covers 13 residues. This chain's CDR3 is CSDLGPLAAGYTF. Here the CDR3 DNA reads TGCAGCGACTTGGGTCCGTTGGCTGCTGGCTACACCTTC.

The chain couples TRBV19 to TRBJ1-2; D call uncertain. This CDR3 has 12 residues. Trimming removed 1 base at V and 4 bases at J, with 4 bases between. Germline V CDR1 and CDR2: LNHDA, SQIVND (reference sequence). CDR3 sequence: CASSIVGYGYTF. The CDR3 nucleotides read TGTGCCAGTAGTATAGTCGGCTATGGCTACACCTTC.

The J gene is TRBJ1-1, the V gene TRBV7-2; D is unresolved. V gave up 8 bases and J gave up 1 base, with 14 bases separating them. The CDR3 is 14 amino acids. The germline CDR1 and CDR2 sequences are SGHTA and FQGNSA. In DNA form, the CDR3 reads TGTGCCAGCGAGGTCAATGGGCGGAACACTGAAGCTTTCTTT. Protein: CASEVNGRNTEAFF.

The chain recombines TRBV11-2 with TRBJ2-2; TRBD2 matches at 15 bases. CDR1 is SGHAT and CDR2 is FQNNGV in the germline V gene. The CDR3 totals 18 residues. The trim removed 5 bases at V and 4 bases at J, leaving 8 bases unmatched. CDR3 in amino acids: CASSPGTSGRRGTGELFF. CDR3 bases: TGTGCCAGCAGCCCGGGGACTAGCGGGAGGAGAGGCACCGGGGAGCTGTTTTTT.

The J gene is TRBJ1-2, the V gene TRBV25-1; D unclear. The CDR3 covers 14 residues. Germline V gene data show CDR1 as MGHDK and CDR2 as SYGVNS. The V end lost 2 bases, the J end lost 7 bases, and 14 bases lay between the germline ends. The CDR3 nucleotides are TGTGCCAGCAGTGAAGGACTCCCCCTCCGTGGCTACACCTTC. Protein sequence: CASSEGLPLRGYTF.

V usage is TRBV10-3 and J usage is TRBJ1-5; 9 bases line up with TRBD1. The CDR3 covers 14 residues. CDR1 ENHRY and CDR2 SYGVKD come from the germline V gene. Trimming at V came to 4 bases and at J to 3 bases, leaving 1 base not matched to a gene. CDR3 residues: CAISGTGANQPQHF. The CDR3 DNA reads TGTGCCATCAGTGGGACAGGGGCCAATCAGCCCCAGCATTTT.

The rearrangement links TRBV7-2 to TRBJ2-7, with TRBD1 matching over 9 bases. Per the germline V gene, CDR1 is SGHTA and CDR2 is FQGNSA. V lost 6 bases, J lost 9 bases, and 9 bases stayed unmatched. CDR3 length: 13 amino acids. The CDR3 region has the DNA TGTGCCAGCAGTGACAGGGGGGCCCTCGTGCAGTACTTC. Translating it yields CASSDRGALVQYF.

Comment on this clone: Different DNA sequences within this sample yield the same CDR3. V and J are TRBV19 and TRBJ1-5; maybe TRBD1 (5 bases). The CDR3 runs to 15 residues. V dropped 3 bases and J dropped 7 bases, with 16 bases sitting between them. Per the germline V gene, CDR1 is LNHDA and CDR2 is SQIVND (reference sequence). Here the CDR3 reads CASSIGGAAGQPQHF. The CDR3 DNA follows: TGTGCCAGTAGTATCGGCGGGGCAGCAGGGCAGCCCCAGCATTTT. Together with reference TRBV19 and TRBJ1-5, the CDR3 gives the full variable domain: DGGITQSPKYLFRKEGQNVTLSCEQNLNHDAMYWYRQDPGQGLRLIYYSQIVNDFQKGDIAEGYSVSREKKESFPLTVTSAQKNPTAFYLCASSIGGAAGQPQHFGDGTRLSIL.